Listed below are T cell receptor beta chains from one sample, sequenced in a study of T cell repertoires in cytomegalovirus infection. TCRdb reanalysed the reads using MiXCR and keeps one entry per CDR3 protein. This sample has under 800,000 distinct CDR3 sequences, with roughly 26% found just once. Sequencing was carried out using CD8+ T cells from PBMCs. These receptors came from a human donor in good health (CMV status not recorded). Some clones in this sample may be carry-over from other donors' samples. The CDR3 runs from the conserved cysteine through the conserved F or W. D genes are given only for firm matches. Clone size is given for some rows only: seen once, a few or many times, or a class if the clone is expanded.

TGTGCTAGTGGGAGCTCCGGACAGGGCCTCAATGAGCAGTTCTTC | CASGSSGQGLNEQFF | many | TRBJ2-1 | TRBD1 | TRBV12-5
TGTGCCAGCAGTGTGGACAGAACTAGCTCTGGGGCCAACGTCCTGACTTTC | CASSVDRTSSGANVLTF | few | TRBJ2-6 | - | TRBV28
TGTGCCAGCAGTTTGTCGGCCCCGAGCGGAAACACCATATATTTT | CASSLSAPSGNTIYF | many | TRBJ1-3 | - | TRBV28
TGTGCCAACAGTCCTCGGACAGGGAACACCGGGGAGCTGTTTTTT | CANSPRTGNTGELFF | - | TRBJ2-2 | TRBD1 | TRBV6-6
TGCGCCAGCAGCACCGACAGGGGAAACATTCAGTACTTC | CASSTDRGNIQYF | - | TRBJ2-4 | TRBD1 | TRBV5-1
TGTGCCAGCCCCGAGGAGAACGGGGGGGCGGGTAATGAGCAGTTCTTC | CASPEENGGAGNEQFF | many | TRBJ2-1 | TRBD2 | TRBV7-2
TGCAGCGTTGATTTGCCCGGACAGGGTGGAGAAAAACTGTTTTTT | CSVDLPGQGGEKLFF | - | TRBJ1-4 | TRBD1 | TRBV29-1
TGTGCCAGCAGTTACTCAGGTCTTTACTACGAGCAGTACTTC | CASSYSGLYYEQYF | few | TRBJ2-7 | - | TRBV6-5
TGTGCCACAGTGACAGGGCCCACAGATACGCAGTATTTT | CATVTGPTDTQYF | - | TRBJ2-3 | TRBD1 | TRBV10-3
TGCAGTGCTCATCTAGGGTCCGTCGGCTATGGCTACGCCTTC | CSAHLGSVGYGYAF | - | TRBJ1-2 | - | TRBV20-1
TGTGCCAGCACCGGACCCGAGGGGAACACTGAAGCTTTCTTT | CASTGPEGNTEAFF | - | TRBJ1-1 | - | TRBV6-5
TGTGCCAGCACTCAATACAAGCGGGGGGGAGAGACCCAGTACTTC | CASTQYKRGGETQYF | few | TRBJ2-5 | TRBD2 | TRBV6-5
TGTGCCAGCAGCTTAGGGGGGACGCCGAGGGAGACCCAGTACTTC | CASSLGGTPRETQYF | few | TRBJ2-5 | - | TRBV7-9
TGCGCCAGCAGTCAGGTCCTACAGGGGGAGGATGGCTACACCTTC | CASSQVLQGEDGYTF | - | TRBJ1-2 | TRBD1 | TRBV4-1
TGTGCCAGCAGTCAGGGGCAGCAGTTCTTC | CASSQGQQFF | few | TRBJ2-1 | - | TRBV7-6
TGTGCCAGCAGCTTAGACTTTGGGGTTTTGGCACAAGAGACCCAGTACTTC | CASSLDFGVLAQETQYF | many | TRBJ2-5 | - | TRBV7-9
TGTGCCAGCAGTCCATGGGCGAATGAGCAGTTCTTC | CASSPWANEQFF | - | TRBJ2-1 | - | TRBV12-3/TRBV12-4
TGTGCCATCAGGGGCAAGGTGAACACTGAAGCTTTCTTT | CAIRGKVNTEAFF | - | TRBJ1-1 | - | TRBV10-3
TGCAGTGCATCCGGCGGGACAGGGGACAGCAAACTGTTTTTT | CSASGGTGDSKLFF | - | TRBJ1-4 | TRBD1 | TRBV20-1
TGCAGTGCTAGACTCCATCCAGGGAGGGGGCTCACCGGGGAGCTGTTTTTT | CSARLHPGRGLTGELFF | - | TRBJ2-2 | - | TRBV20-1
TGTGCCAGCAGCTTAGTTTTCGCCGAGAACACTGAAGCTTTCTTT | CASSLVFAENTEAFF | many | TRBJ1-1 | - | TRBV7-2
TGTGCCAGCAGCTCAACGGGACAGGATGGCTACACCTTC | CASSSTGQDGYTF | - | TRBJ1-2 | TRBD1 | TRBV7-9
TGTGCCAGCAGCCAGCGACAGGGGGCTTACACTGAAGCTTTCTTT | CASSQRQGAYTEAFF | - | TRBJ1-1 | TRBD1 | TRBV6-5
TGTGCCAGCAGCGGACAGGGGTATGGCTACACCTTC | CASSGQGYGYTF | many | TRBJ1-2 | TRBD1 | TRBV28
TGTGCCAGCAGTTACCCTAGCGGGGGGGCCTTTAGTGAGCAGTTCTTC | CASSYPSGGAFSEQFF | - | TRBJ2-1 | TRBD2 | TRBV6-6
TGTGCCAGCACCCATGAAGGGGGGGATTACAATGAGCAGTTCTTC | CASTHEGGDYNEQFF | many | TRBJ2-1 | - | TRBV7-6
TGCAGCGTTTGGGATTCCCCCTACGAGCAGTACTTC | CSVWDSPYEQYF | - | TRBJ2-7 | - | TRBV29-1
TGTGCCAGCAGCTCACCCGGACAGTTCAATGAGCAGTTCTTC | CASSSPGQFNEQFF | many | TRBJ2-1 | - | TRBV7-8
TGTGCCAGCAGTTTATTTAGCGGGGGGTGGTCCTACAATGAGCAGTTCTTC | CASSLFSGGWSYNEQFF | many | TRBJ2-1 | TRBD2 | TRBV27
TGTGCCAGCAGTTCGGGACTAGCGGGGTACACCTACAATGAGCAGTTCTTC | CASSSGLAGYTYNEQFF | - | TRBJ2-1 | TRBD2 | TRBV12-3/TRBV12-4
TGTGCCAGCAGCGGCGCCTTAGGGGGCGATCAGCCCCAGCATTTT | CASSGALGGDQPQHF | many | TRBJ1-5 | TRBD1 | TRBV7-8
TGTGCCAGCAGCCCCCGGACAGGGATCGACAATGAGCAGTTCTTC | CASSPRTGIDNEQFF | - | TRBJ2-1 | TRBD1 | TRBV7-3
TGTGCCAGCAGCGCTATACCCACCGGGGAGCTGTTTTTT | CASSAIPTGELFF | many | TRBJ2-2 | - | TRBV7-2
TGTGCCAGCAGTTACTCGTGGGGATCTGGAAACACCATATATTTT | CASSYSWGSGNTIYF | - | TRBJ1-3 | - | TRBV6-5
TGTGCCAGCAGCTTAACGGGGGGCAGCGGGGAGCTGTTTTTT | CASSLTGGSGELFF | few | TRBJ2-2 | - | TRBV7-3
TGTGCCAGCAGTTGGGCAGGAGGAAAGGACTACAATGAGCAGTTCTTC | CASSWAGGKDYNEQFF | many | TRBJ2-1 | - | TRBV6-5
TGTGCCAGCAGGGATGGGACCTGGGGTAGCACAGATACGCAGTATTTT | CASRDGTWGSTDTQYF | many | TRBJ2-3 | - | TRBV7-8
TGTGCCAGCAGTTACGTCGCAGACAACACTGAAGCTTTCTTT | CASSYVADNTEAFF | - | TRBJ1-1 | - | TRBV6-5
TGCGCCAGCAGCTACCGGGACAGGGCGGATGAAGCTTTCTTT | CASSYRDRADEAFF | - | TRBJ1-1 | TRBD1 | TRBV5-1
TGTGCCAGCAGCTTAGCGGGGCTGACAGGGCCCACGGACAATGAGCAGTTCTTC | CASSLAGLTGPTDNEQFF | many | TRBJ2-1 | TRBD1 | TRBV7-6
TGTGCCAGCAGTGCCGGACTAGCGGTTTCCTACGAGCAGTACTTC | CASSAGLAVSYEQYF | - | TRBJ2-7 | TRBD2 | TRBV13
TGCGCCAGCAGCTGGGGGGGTAGGGGATTACCCGGTCCATACAATGAGCAGTTCTTC | CASSWGGRGLPGPYNEQFF | few | TRBJ2-1 | TRBD2 | TRBV5-1
TGTGCCAGCAGTTACTCGGAGACGGTCAGCTCCTACGAGCAGTACTTC | CASSYSETVSSYEQYF | - | TRBJ2-7 | - | TRBV6-2/TRBV6-3
TGTGCCAGCAGCCCTTGGGGGGAGCTCCTGACGGCTGGGGCCAACGTCCTGACTTTC | CASSPWGELLTAGANVLTF | - | TRBJ2-6 | - | TRBV12-3/TRBV12-4
TGTGCCAGCGCCCCTGACCGGGACAGAGCCTACGAGCAGTACTTC | CASAPDRDRAYEQYF | - | TRBJ2-7 | TRBD1 | TRBV6-1
TGTGCCAGCAGTTCACTAGCGGAGAACACCGGGGAGCTGTTTTTT | CASSSLAENTGELFF | many | TRBJ2-2 | TRBD2 | TRBV7-2
TGTGCCAGCACCCTGATAGCGGGGGGGCCCGGGGAGCTGTTTTTT | CASTLIAGGPGELFF | - | TRBJ2-2 | TRBD2 | TRBV6-2/TRBV6-3
TGCGCCAGCAGCTTCCGATCCCGCCTGGGGGATGAGCAGTTCTTC | CASSFRSRLGDEQFF | few | TRBJ2-1 | - | TRBV5-1
TGTGCCAGCAGCTTCGCTTGGGGACTAGCTGCTAATGAGCAGTTCTTC | CASSFAWGLAANEQFF | many | TRBJ2-1 | TRBD2 | TRBV7-2
TGCAGTGCTAAAAAATACACGACCTACGAGCAGTACTTC | CSAKKYTTYEQYF | - | TRBJ2-7 | - | TRBV20-1
TGTGCCAGTAGGCCCTTAGGCACCTACAATGAGCAGTTCTTC | CASRPLGTYNEQFF | many | TRBJ2-1 | - | TRBV19
TGTGCCAGCAGAGTTAAGGTTGGGGGTGTACGAAACACCATATATTTT | CASRVKVGGVRNTIYF | few | TRBJ1-3 | - | TRBV28
TGTGCCAGCAGTTACACCGACTACAATGAGCAGTTCTTC | CASSYTDYNEQFF | many | TRBJ2-1 | - | TRBV6-6
TGTGCCAGCAGGGGTACATATACCACAGATACGCAGTATTTT | CASRGTYTTDTQYF | many | TRBJ2-3 | - | TRBV7-8